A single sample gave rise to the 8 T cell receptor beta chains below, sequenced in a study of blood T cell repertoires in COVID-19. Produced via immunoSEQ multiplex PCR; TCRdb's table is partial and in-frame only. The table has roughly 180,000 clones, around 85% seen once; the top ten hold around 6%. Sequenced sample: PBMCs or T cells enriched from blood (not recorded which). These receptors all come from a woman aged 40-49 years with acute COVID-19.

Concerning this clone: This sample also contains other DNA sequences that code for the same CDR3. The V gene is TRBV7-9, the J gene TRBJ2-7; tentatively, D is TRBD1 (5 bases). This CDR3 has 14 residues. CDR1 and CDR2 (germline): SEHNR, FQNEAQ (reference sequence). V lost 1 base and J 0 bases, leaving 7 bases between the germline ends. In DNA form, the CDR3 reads TGTGCCAGCAGCTTAGACAGGAGCTCCTACGAGCAGTACTTC. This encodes CASSLDRSSYEQYF.

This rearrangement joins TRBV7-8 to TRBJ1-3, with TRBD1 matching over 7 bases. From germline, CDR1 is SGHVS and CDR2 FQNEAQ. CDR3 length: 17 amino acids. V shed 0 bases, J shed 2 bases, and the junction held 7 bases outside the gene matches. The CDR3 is CASSLARWQGAGNTIYF. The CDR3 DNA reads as TGTGCCAGCAGCTTAGCGAGGTGGCAGGGGGCTGGAAACACCATATATTTT.

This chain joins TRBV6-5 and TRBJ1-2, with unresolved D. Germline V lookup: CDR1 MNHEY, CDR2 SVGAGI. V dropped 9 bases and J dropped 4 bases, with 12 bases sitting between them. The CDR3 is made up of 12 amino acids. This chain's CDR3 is CARPGASYGYTF. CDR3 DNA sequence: TGTGCCAGACCCGGAGCGTCCTATGGCTACACCTTC.

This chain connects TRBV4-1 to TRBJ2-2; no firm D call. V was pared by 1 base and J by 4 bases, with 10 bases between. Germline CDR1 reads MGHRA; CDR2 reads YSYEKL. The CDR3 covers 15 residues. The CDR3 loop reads CASSQVRGITGELFF. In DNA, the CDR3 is TGCGCCAGCAGCCAAGTGCGAGGAATCACCGGGGAGCTGTTTTTT.

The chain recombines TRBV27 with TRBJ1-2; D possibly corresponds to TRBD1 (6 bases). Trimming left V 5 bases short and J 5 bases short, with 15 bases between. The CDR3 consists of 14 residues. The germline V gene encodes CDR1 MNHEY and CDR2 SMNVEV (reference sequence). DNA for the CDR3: TGTGCCAGCAGTAGAAGGGGGGAGGGGTATGGCTACACCTTC. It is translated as CASSRRGEGYGYTF.

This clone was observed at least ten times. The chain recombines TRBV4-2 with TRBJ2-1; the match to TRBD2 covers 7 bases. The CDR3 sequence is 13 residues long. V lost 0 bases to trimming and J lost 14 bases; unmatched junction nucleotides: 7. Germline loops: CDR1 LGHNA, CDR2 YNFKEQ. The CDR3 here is CASSQDSLREEFF. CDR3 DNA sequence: TGTGCCAGCAGCCAAGATTCCTTACGGGAGGAGTTCTTC.

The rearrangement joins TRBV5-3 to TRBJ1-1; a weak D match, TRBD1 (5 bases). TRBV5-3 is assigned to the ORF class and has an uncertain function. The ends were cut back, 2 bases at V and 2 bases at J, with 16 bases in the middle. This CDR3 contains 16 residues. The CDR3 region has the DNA TGTGCCAGAAGCTTTAAGTCGGGGACTCGTAACACTGAAGCTTTCTTT. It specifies CARSFKSGTRNTEAFF.

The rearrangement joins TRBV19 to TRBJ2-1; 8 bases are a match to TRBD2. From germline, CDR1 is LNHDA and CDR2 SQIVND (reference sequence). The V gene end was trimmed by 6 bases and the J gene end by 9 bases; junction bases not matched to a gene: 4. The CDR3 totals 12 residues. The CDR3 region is CASRGLDVEQFF. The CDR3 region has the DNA TGTGCCAGTAGGGGACTAGATGTTGAGCAGTTCTTC.